A selection of T cell receptor beta chains follows, all from one sample in a study of T-cell memory formation after mild COVID-19. TCRdb reprocessed the 5' RACE reads via MiXCR and lists one record per CDR3 protein. The sample has some 160,000 distinct CDR3 sequences; roughly 31% are singletons. Sample: PBMCs or a T cell subset sorted from them (not recorded which). The receptors come from an adult woman who had mild COVID-19 (a few samples of this study predate the infection). Cell type and time point are not known. Both conserved end residues are part of each CDR3. Each record gives: CDR3 protein, CDR3 DNA, D gene, clone size, V gene, J gene. The D gene is left open where the match is weak. Only some rows state a clone size, as once, few, many or a class for expanded clones.

CATSDYLAGGFNEQFF	TGTGCCACCAGTGACTATCTAGCGGGAGGCTTCAATGAGCAGTTCTTC	TRBD2	few	TRBV24-1	TRBJ2-1
CASSLGTPITKDTQYF	TGTGCCAGCAGCTTAGGGACTCCTATCACTAAGGATACGCAGTATTTT	-	-	TRBV5-8	TRBJ2-3
CATPPGYTGELFF	TGTGCCACCCCGCCGGGTTACACCGGGGAGCTGTTTTTT	-	many	TRBV7-9	TRBJ2-2
CASSLGAGAEQYF	TGTGCCAGCAGCCTCGGGGCGGGAGCCGAGCAGTACTTC	TRBD2	-	TRBV3-1	TRBJ2-7
CASSLVVGQGANTEAFF	TGTGCCAGCAGCTTGGTTGTCGGACAGGGGGCAAACACTGAAGCTTTCTTT	TRBD1	few	TRBV5-6	TRBJ1-1
CASSLEGQTGLAGVETQYF	TGCGCCAGCAGCTTGGAAGGACAGACTGGACTAGCGGGAGTGGAGACCCAGTACTTC	TRBD2	-	TRBV5-1	TRBJ2-5
CASSLTDGLAGVTNIQYF	TGTGCCAGCAGTCTTACCGATGGGCTAGCGGGAGTAACTAACATTCAGTACTTC	TRBD2	many	TRBV2	TRBJ2-4
CASSSGQGGEDQPQHF	TGTGCCAGCAGCTCTGGACAGGGCGGAGAAGATCAGCCCCAGCATTTT	TRBD1	few	TRBV7-8	TRBJ1-5
CASSTPGGETQYF	TGTGCCAGCAGTACCCCGGGGGGTGAGACCCAGTACTTC	TRBD2	-	TRBV2	TRBJ2-5
CSAEGVFPGSYEQYF	TGCAGTGCGGAGGGGGTTTTCCCCGGATCCTACGAGCAGTACTTC	-	-	TRBV20-1	TRBJ2-7
CASSQGAGQRRSGANVLTF	TGTGCCAGCAGCCAAGGGGCGGGACAGAGACGCTCTGGGGCCAACGTCCTGACTTTC	-	once	TRBV3-1	TRBJ2-6
CASRSGQGYYEQYF	TGTGCCAGCCGATCGGGACAGGGCTACTACGAGCAGTACTTC	TRBD1	-	TRBV12-3/TRBV12-4	TRBJ2-7
CASSRTGRIYNEQFF	TGCGCCAGCAGTCGGACAGGGAGGATCTACAATGAGCAGTTCTTC	TRBD1	few	TRBV23-1	TRBJ2-1
CASSLSQLGEQFF	TGTGCCAGCAGCTTATCGCAGCTTGGGGAGCAGTTCTTC	-	many	TRBV7-6	TRBJ2-1
CASSDGENTEAFF	TGTGCCAGCAGTGACGGGGAGAACACTGAAGCTTTCTTT	-	many	TRBV6-4	TRBJ1-1
CASSQATGGEDTQYF	TGCGCCAGCAGCCAAGCGACGGGAGGGGAAGATACGCAGTATTTT	TRBD2	-	TRBV4-3	TRBJ2-3
CATSDGTGRSAGYTF	TGTGCCACCAGTGATGGGACAGGACGAAGTGCGGGCTACACCTTC	TRBD1	few	TRBV24-1	TRBJ1-2
CASSRVLAGGTDTQYF	TGTGCCAGCAGCCGTGTCCTAGCGGGAGGGACAGATACGCAGTATTTT	TRBD2	-	TRBV7-2	TRBJ2-3
CAWQSGTNEQFF	TGTGCCTGGCAGTCGGGGACAAATGAGCAGTTCTTC	-	-	TRBV30	TRBJ2-1
CASSLSGSTYNEQFF	TGTGCCAGCAGCCTCTCCGGTTCTACCTACAATGAGCAGTTCTTC	-	few	TRBV11-3	TRBJ2-1
CSVGQNANYGYTF	TGCAGCGTTGGGCAAAATGCTAACTATGGCTACACCTTC	-	-	TRBV29-1	TRBJ1-2
CASSQGLSYEQYF	TGCGCCAGCAGCCAGGGGCTCTCATACGAGCAGTACTTC	-	many	TRBV4-1	TRBJ2-7
CASSPSAGGYINEQFF	TGTGCCAGCAGCCCGTCAGCGGGAGGTTATATCAATGAGCAGTTCTTC	TRBD2	-	TRBV7-9	TRBJ2-1
CASSAGQGRIDEQYF	TGCGCCAGCAGCGCAGGGCAGGGGAGGATCGACGAGCAGTACTTC	-	few	TRBV4-1	TRBJ2-7
CASSLVGGGYEQYF	TGTGCCAGCAGTTTGGTCGGGGGTGGATACGAGCAGTACTTC	-	few	TRBV6-5	TRBJ2-7
CASSRTSGGADTQYF	TGTGCCAGCAGCCGGACTAGCGGGGGGGCAGATACGCAGTATTTT	TRBD2	few	TRBV7-3	TRBJ2-3
CASSRAGQGAYEQYF	TGTGCCAGCAGCCGGGCTGGACAGGGAGCCTACGAGCAGTACTTC	TRBD1	few	TRBV6-5	TRBJ2-7
CSAPGQGDGGYTF	TGCAGTGCCCCGGGACAGGGGGACGGTGGCTACACCTTC	TRBD1	few	TRBV20-1	TRBJ1-2
CASSWWGEGRSYNEQFF	TGTGCCAGCAGCTGGTGGGGGGAGGGCCGTTCCTACAATGAGCAGTTCTTC	TRBD2	-	TRBV6-2/TRBV6-3	TRBJ2-1
CAWSRLGADTQYF	TGTGCCTGGAGCCGTTTGGGGGCAGATACGCAGTATTTT	-	-	TRBV30	TRBJ2-3
CASSLYGTGDEKLFF	TGTGCCAGCAGCTTATATGGGACAGGAGATGAAAAACTGTTTTTT	TRBD1	few	TRBV7-6	TRBJ1-4
CASSLGGPQPQHF	TGTGCCAGCAGCTTAGGGGGCCCCCAGCCCCAGCATTTT	-	few	TRBV7-6	TRBJ1-5
CSAREGASGNQPQHF	TGCAGTGCTAGAGAGGGGGCAAGCGGCAATCAGCCCCAGCATTTT	-	-	TRBV20-1	TRBJ1-5
CASSYRAAGANVLTF	TGTGCCAGCAGTTACCGCGCAGCTGGGGCCAACGTCCTGACTTTC	-	-	TRBV6-2/TRBV6-3	TRBJ2-6
CAWNPEMYTGELFF	TGTGCCTGGAATCCTGAAATGTACACCGGGGAGCTGTTTTTT	-	many	TRBV30	TRBJ2-2
CASSREVSWLTYNEQFF	TGTGCCAGCAGCAGGGAGGTAAGCTGGTTGACCTACAATGAGCAGTTCTTC	-	few	TRBV21-1	TRBJ2-1
CDSSQGTGTSPLHF	TGCGACAGCAGCCAAGGGACAGGGACTTCACCCCTCCACTTT	TRBD1	-	TRBV4-3	TRBJ1-6
CATDREGYQPQHF	TGTGCCACCGATCGGGAGGGATATCAGCCCCAGCATTTT	-	-	TRBV10-3	TRBJ1-5
CASSLASPRGNGYTF	TGTGCCAGCAGTCTTGCCTCACCTCGGGGGAATGGCTACACCTTC	-	few	TRBV6-6	TRBJ1-2